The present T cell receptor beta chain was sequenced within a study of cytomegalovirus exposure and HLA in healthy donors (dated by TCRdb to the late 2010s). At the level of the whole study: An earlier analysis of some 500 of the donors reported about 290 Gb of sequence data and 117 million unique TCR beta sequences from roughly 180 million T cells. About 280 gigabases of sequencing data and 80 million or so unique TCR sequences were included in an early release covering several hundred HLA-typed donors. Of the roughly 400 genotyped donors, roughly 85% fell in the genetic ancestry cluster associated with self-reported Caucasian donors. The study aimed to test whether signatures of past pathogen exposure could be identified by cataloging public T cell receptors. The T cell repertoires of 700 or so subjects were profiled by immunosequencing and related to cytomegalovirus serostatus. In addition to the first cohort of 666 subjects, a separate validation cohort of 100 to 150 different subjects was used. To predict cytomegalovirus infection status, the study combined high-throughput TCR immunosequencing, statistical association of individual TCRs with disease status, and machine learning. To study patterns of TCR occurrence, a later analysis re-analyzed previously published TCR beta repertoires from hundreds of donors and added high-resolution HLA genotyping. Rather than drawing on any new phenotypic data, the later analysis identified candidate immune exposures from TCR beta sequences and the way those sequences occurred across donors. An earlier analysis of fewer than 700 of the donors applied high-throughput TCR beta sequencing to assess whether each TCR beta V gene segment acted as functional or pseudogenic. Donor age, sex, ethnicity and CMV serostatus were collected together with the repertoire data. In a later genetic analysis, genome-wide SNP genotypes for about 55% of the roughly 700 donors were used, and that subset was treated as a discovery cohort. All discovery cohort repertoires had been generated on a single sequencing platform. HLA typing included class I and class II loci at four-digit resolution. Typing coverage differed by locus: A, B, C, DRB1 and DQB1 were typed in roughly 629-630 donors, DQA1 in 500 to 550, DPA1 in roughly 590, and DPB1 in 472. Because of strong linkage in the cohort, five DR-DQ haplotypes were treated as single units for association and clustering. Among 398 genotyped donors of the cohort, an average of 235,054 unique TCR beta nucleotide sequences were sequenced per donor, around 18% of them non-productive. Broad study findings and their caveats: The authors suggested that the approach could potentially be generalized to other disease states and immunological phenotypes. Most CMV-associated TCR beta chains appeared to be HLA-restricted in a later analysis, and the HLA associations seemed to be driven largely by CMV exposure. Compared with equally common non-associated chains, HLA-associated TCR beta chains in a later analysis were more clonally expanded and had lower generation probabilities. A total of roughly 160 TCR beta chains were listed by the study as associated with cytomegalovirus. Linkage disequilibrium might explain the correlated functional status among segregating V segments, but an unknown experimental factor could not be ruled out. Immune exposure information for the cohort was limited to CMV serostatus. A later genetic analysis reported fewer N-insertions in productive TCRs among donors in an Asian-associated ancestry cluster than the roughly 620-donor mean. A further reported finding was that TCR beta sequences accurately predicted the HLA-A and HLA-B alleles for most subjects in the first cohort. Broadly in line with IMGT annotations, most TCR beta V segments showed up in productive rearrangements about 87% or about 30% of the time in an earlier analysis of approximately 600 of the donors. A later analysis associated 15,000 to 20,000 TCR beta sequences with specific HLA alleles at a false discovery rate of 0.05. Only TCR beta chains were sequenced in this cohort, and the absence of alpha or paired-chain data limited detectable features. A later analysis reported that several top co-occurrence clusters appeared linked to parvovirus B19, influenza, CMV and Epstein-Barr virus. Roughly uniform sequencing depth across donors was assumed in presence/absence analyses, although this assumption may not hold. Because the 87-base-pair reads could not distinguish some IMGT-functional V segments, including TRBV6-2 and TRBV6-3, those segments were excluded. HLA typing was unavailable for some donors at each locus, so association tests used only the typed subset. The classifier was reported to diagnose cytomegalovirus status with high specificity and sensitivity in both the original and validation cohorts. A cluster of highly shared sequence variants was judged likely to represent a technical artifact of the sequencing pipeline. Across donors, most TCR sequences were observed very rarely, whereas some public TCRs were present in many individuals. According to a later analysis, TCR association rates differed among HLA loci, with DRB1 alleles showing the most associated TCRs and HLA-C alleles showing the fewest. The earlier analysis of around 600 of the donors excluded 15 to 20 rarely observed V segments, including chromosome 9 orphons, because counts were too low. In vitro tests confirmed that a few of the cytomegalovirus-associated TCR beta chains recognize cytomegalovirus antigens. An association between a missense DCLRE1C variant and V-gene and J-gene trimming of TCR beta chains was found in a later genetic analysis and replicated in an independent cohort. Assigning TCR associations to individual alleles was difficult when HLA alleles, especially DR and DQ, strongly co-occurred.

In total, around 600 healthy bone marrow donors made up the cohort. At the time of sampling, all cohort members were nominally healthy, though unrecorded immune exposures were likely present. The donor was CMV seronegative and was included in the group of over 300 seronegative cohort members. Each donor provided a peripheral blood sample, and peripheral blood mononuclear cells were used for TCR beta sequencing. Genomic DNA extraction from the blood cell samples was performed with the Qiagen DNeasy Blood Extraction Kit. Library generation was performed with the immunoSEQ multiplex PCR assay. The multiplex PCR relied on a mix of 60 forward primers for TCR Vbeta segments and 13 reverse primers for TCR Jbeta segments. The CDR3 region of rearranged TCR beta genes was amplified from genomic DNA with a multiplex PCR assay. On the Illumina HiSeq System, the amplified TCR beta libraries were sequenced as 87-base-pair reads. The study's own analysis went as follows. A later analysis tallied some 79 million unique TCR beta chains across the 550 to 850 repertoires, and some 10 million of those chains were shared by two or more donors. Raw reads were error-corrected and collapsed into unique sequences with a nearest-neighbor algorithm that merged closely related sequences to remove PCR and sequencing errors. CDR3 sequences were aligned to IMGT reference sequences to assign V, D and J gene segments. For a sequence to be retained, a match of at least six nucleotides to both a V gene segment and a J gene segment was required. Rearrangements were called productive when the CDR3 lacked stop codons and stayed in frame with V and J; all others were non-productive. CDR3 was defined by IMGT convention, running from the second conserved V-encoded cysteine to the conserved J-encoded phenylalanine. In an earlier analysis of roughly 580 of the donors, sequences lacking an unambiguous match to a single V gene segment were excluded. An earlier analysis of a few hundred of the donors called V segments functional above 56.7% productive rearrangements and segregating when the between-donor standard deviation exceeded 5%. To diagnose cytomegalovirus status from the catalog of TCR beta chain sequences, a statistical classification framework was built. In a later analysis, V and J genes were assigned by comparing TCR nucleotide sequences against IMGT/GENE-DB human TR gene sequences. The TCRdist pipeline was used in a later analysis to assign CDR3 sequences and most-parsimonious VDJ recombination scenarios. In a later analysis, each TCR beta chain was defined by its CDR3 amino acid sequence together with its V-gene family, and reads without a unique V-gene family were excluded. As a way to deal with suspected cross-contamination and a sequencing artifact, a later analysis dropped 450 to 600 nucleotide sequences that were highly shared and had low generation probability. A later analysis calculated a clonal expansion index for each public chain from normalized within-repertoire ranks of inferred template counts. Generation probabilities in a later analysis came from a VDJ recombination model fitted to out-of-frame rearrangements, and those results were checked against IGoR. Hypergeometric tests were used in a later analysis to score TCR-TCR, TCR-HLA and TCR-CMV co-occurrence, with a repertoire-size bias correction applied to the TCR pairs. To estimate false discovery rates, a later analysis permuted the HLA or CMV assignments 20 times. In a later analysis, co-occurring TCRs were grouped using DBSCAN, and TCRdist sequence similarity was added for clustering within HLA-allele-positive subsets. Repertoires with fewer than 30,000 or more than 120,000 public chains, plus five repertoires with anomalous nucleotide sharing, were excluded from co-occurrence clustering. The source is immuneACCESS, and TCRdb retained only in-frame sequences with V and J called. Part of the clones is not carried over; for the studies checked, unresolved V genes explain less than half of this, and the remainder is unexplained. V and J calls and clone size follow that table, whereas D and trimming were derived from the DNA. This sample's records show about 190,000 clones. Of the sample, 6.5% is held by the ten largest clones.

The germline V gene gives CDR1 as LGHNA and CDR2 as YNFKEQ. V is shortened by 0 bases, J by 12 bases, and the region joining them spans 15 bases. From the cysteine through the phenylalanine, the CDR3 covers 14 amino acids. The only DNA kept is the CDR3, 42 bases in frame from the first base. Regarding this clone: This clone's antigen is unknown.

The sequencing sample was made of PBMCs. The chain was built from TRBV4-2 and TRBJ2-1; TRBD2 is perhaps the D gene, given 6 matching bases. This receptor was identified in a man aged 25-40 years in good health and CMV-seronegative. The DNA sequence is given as TGTGCCAGCAGCCAAGATTGGGACGGAGGGGCGCAGTTCTTC. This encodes CASSQDWDGGAQFF.